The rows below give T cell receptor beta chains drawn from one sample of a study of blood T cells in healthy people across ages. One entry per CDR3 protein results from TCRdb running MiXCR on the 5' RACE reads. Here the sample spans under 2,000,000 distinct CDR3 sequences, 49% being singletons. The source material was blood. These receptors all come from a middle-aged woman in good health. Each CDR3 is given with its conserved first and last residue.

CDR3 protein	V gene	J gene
CSVPRGILTNTEAFF	TRBV29-1	TRBJ1-1
CASSFYERSYEQYF	TRBV7-9	TRBJ2-7
CASSRDSRYGYTF	TRBV7-2	TRBJ1-2
CASSYGQGAPFSYEQYF	TRBV6-5	TRBJ2-7
CASTRTEVYYEQYF	TRBV11-1	TRBJ2-7
CASTLERFGEKLFF	TRBV2	TRBJ1-4
CASSWGDRSYGYTF	TRBV7-8	TRBJ1-2
CASTQGGPYEQYF	TRBV27	TRBJ2-7
CSARGEKGSYNPPLHF	TRBV20-1	TRBJ1-6
CASSWGGTRGLADTQYF	TRBV5-1	TRBJ2-3
CSALSGTEYNEQFF	TRBV20-1	TRBJ2-1
CSASWGRGTYEQYF	TRBV20-1	TRBJ2-7
CASSEAGASYEQYF	TRBV27	TRBJ2-7
CASSSLGRGNPYNEQFF	TRBV7-2	TRBJ2-1
CATSHDRGQPQHF	TRBV24-1	TRBJ1-5
CASSLEVGEKLFF	TRBV7-9	TRBJ1-4
CTSSLVGLAPDEQYF	TRBV7-2	.
CASSYSGGETYNEQFF	TRBV27	TRBJ2-1
CASSLGTPATF	TRBV13	TRBJ1-2
CASSLRLATPGETQYF	TRBV7-9	.
CASLRAQGENYGYTF	TRBV18	TRBJ1-2
CASSFEPGGSPLYEQYF	TRBV7-9	TRBJ2-7
CSVAGGRETQYF	TRBV29-1	TRBJ2-5
CASSQDHVGNIQYF	TRBV5-1	TRBJ2-4
CSAGTSGDTQYF	TRBV20-1	TRBJ2-3
CASSRSATSGNTTYF	TRBV7-2	TRBJ1-3
CAISEESYSQETQYF	TRBV10-3	TRBJ2-5